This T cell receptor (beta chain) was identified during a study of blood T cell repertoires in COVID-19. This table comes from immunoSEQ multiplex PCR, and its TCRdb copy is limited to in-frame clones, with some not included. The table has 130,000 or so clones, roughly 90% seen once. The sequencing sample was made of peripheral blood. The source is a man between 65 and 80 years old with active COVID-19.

CDR3 protein: CASSLGSVDGELFF. In nucleotides, the CDR3 is TGCGCCAGCAGCTTGGGTAGCGTAGACGGGGAGCTGTTTTTT. The rearrangement joins TRBV5-1 to TRBJ2-2; tentatively, D is TRBD2 (5 bases). This CDR3 is built from 14 residues. Germline CDR1 reads SGHRS; CDR2 reads YFSETQ. With 0 bases removed from V and 7 bases from J, the gap between germline ends came to 10 bases. The full variable domain, in which reference TRBV5-1 and TRBJ2-2 provide the parts outside the CDR3, is KAGVTQTPRYLIKTRGQQVTLSCSPISGHRSVSWYQQTPGQGLQFLFEYFSETQRNKGNFPGRFSGRQFSNSRSEMNVSTLELGDSALYLCASSLGSVDGELFFGEGSRLTVL.